This is a list of T cell receptor beta chains from one sample in a study of blood T cell repertoires in COVID-19. The table came from immunoSEQ multiplex PCR; TCRdb's copy has only in-frame clones and leaves some out. Of about 200,000 clones listed, 70% to 90% are singletons. Material: peripheral blood. These TCRs come from a woman in her 50s with acute or convalescent COVID-19. The conserved cysteine and the conserved F or W are not part of the CDR3 here. Some rows have no size entry. The others give once, few or many, or a class for an expanded clone.

abundance,j_gene,v_gene,CDR3aa
NA,TRBJ2-7,TRBV7-2,ASSFQREHDEQY
NA,TRBJ2-1,TRBV5-1,ASSAGLAEYNEQF
NA,TRBJ2-5,TRBV3-1/TRBV3-2,ASSHNTGAETQY
NA,TRBJ1-5,TRBV6-4,ASSVPRQGLYSNQPQH
NA,TRBJ1-3,TRBV6-5,ASSTTGSTGNTIY
NA,TRBJ2-5,TRBV5-1,ASRIFGGETQY
NA,TRBJ1-1,TRBV19,AISTGGGTEAF
NA,TRBJ1-2,TRBV10-3,AISGTVDYT
NA,TRBJ2-2,TRBV9,ASSSLRDTGELF
NA,TRBJ2-3,TRBV4-3,ASSQEGGPGMSHTQY
NA,TRBJ2-5,TRBV3-1/TRBV3-2,ASSHPTSSQETQY
NA,TRBJ1-1,TRBV3-1/TRBV3-2,ASSNRDTGAF
NA,TRBJ2-1,TRBV30,AWSVGGAQQF
NA,TRBJ2-2,TRBV24-1,ATRGTGQGDGGELF
NA,TRBJ2-7,TRBV7-2,ASSSRLAGGYEQY
NA,TRBJ2-2,TRBV11-2,ASSWGAAANTGELF
once,TRBJ1-4,TRBV28,ATSSRDRNEKLF
NA,TRBJ2-5,TRBV27,ASSPIPPRGPGGQETQY
NA,TRBJ1-1,TRBV19,ASSISGDTEAF
NA,TRBJ2-2,TRBV4-3,ASSTFRNTGELF
NA,TRBJ1-2,TRBV5-1,ASSWGQGEVYGYT
NA,TRBJ2-1,TRBV11-2,ASSFTGTSGKYNEQF
NA,TRBJ2-2,TRBV18,ASSPPSRQGAGELF
NA,TRBJ2-3,TRBV24-1,ATSDPGESTDTQY
NA,TRBJ2-2,TRBV5-1,ASSLVGGDTGELF
NA,TRBJ1-1,TRBV29-1,SVGTGAWDTEAF
NA,TRBJ2-1,TRBV27,ASSTGGRDEQF
NA,TRBJ2-3,TRBV19,ASTDYAATDTQY
NA,TRBJ2-1,TRBV7-2,ASSLLISEQF
NA,TRBJ1-1,TRBV7-8,ASSKDRVEAF
NA,TRBJ1-4,TRBV19,ASRAGTEVEKLF
NA,TRBJ1-1,TRBV27,ASSLTAGWWNTEAF
NA,TRBJ2-7,TRBV9,ASSGGQSYEQY
few,TRBJ2-1,TRBV19,ASSQTGFATNEQF
NA,TRBJ1-5,TRBV9,ASSVQSNQPQH
NA,TRBJ1-1,TRBV5-6,ASSLGQGTTEAF
NA,TRBJ1-5,TRBV13,ASSLGLTRDQPQH
NA,TRBJ1-6,TRBV19,ASSIPSGAAYNSPLH
few,TRBJ2-7,TRBV6-5,ASSYIRGPANYEQY
NA,TRBJ1-1,TRBV5-4,ASKRLAQMNTEAF
NA,TRBJ2-7,TRBV19,ASSGTGGRPFSYEQY
NA,TRBJ2-5,TRBV7-8,ASSSGQGDQETQY
NA,TRBJ2-3,TRBV9,ASSVTGDSTDTQY
NA,TRBJ1-2,TRBV28,ASSLGLGYGYT
NA,TRBJ2-4,TRBV27,ASSLLVPGAKNIQY
NA,TRBJ1-1,TRBV7-2,ASSPQATTEAF
NA,TRBJ1-1,TRBV4-2,ASSQSTGVSMNTEAF